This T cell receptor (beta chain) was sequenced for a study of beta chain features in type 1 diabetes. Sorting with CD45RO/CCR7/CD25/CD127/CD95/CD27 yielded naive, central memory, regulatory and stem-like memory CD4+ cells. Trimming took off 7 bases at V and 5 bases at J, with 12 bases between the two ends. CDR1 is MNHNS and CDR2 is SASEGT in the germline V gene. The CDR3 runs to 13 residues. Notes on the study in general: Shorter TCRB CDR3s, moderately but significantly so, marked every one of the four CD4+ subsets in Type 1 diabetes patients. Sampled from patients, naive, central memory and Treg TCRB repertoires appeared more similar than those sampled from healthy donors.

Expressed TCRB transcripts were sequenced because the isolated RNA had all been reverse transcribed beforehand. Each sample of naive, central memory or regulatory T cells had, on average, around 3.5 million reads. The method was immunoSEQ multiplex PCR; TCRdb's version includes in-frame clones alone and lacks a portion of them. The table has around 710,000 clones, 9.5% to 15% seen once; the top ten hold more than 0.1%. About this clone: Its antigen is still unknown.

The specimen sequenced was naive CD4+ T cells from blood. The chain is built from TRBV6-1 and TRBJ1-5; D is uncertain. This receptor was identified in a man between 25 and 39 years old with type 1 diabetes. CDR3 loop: CASTLREDQPQHF. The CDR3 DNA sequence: TGTGCCAGCACCCTAAGGGAGGATCAGCCCCAGCATTTT.